This T cell receptor beta chain came from a study of cytomegalovirus exposure and HLA in healthy donors. Study observations and caveats: Prediction of most subjects' HLA-A and HLA-B alleles by TCR beta sequences was reportedly accurate. Because they were indistinguishable, some V segments, including TRBV6-2 and TRBV6-3, were excluded. By a later analysis, the bulk of CMV-associated TCR beta chains appeared HLA-restricted. Productive rates of about 87% or about 30% were seen for most TCR beta V segments in an earlier analysis.

PCR was performed using 60 Vbeta and 13 Jbeta primers. Using immunoSEQ multiplex PCR, the repertoire was profiled, and TCRdb retains in-frame clones only, with some absent. Of more than 150,000 clones listed, 80% are singletons. Note on this clone: What it binds is unknown.

The V end was cut by 0 bases, the J end by 5 bases, with 7 bases between. Germline CDR1 KGHSH, CDR2 LQKENI. CDR3 size: 13 residues. Sequencing was carried out using PBMCs. The sequence came from a woman between 50 and 59 years old in good health and CMV-seropositive. V gene TRBV18 combines with J gene TRBJ2-5; TRBD2 is a possible D gene (5 bases). CDR3 region: CASSPPGSETQYF. In DNA, the CDR3 is TGTGCCAGCTCACCACCAGGGAGCGAGACCCAGTACTTC.